The entry below describes one T cell receptor beta chain. This entry comes from a study of blood T cell repertoires in COVID-19. Trimming left V 4 bases short and J 13 bases short, with 11 bases between. There are 10 residues in the CDR3. Germline V lookup: CDR1 SQVTM, CDR2 ANQGSEA. The method was immunoSEQ multiplex PCR; TCRdb's version includes in-frame clones alone and lacks a portion of them. The sample consists of 200,000 or so clones, 86% of them appearing once. The receptor comes from a woman aged 40 to 55 with acute COVID-19. Source material: PBMCs or T cells enriched from blood (not recorded which). The rearrangement joins TRBV29-1 to TRBJ2-1; possibly TRBD2 for D (6 bases). The CDR3 bases are TGCAGCGTTGGGGAGGTCCCTCAGTTCTTC. This encodes CSVGEVPQFF.